These 26 T cell receptor beta chains share one sample of origin, sequenced in a study of blood T cell repertoires in COVID-19. Sequencing was performed with immunoSEQ multiplex PCR; in TCRdb, only in-frame clones are kept and a portion is missing. The table shows 250,000 to 300,000 clones, with 70% to 90% occurring only once. Sequencing was done on a sample of peripheral blood. These receptor sequences come from a man in his 60s who had recovered from COVID-19.

The V and J genes are TRBV11-2 and TRBJ2-1, with 7 bases identical to TRBD2. The CDR3 has 17 residues. Per germline, CDR1 SGHAT and CDR2 FQNNGV. Trimming removed 3 bases from V and 4 bases from J; junction bases left unmatched: 12. The CDR3 reads CASSFRTRGVGYNEQFF. The DNA of the CDR3 is TGTGCCAGCAGCTTCCGGACACGGGGGGTAGGTTACAATGAGCAGTTCTTC. The full variable domain, rest sourced from reference TRBV11-2 and TRBJ2-1, is EAGVAQSPRYKIIEKRQSVAFWCNPISGHATLYWYQQILGQGPKLLIQFQNNGVVDDSQLPKDRFSAERLKGVDSTLKIQPAKLEDSAVYLCASSFRTRGVGYNEQFFGPGTRLTVL.

The V gene is TRBV5-1, the J gene TRBJ2-7; D gene ambiguous. Germline V gene sequence: CDR1 SGHRS, CDR2 YFSETQ. V lost 1 base to trimming and J lost 3 bases, with 8 bases between them. The CDR3 contains 13 residues. This CDR3 is CASSLNRFYEQYF. In nucleotides, the CDR3 is TGCGCCAGCAGCTTGAACAGATTCTACGAGCAGTACTTC.

The rearrangement links TRBV6-1 to TRBJ2-7; D is unresolved. V was pared by 3 bases and J by 6 bases, with 12 bases between. Germline CDR1 is MNHNS and CDR2 is SASEGT. There are 13 residues in the CDR3. The CDR3 DNA sequence: TGTGCCAGCAGTGAGCTGCGGAAGTCCGAGCAGTACTTC. It codes for CASSELRKSEQYF.

The chain uses TRBV12-1 and TRBJ2-5; the table calls TRBD2, which could not be checked here. TRBV12-1 is deemed a pseudogene. This CDR3 spans 17 amino acids. The CDR3 DNA sequence: TGTGCCAGCAGCTTTCCTGAGCTAGCGGGAGCGGGTGAGACCCAGTACTTC. Translation gives CASSFPELAGAGETQYF.

The J gene is TRBJ2-3, the V gene TRBV10-1; D unclear. In germline, CDR1 is WNHNN, CDR2 SYGVQD (reference sequence). V was cut by 2 bases and J by 6 bases, with 9 bases left in between. This CDR3 contains 13 residues. The CDR3 nucleotides are TGCGCCAGCAGTGAGGCGGCCCCCGATACGCAGTATTTT. Amino acid sequence: CASSEAAPDTQYF.

The chain links TRBV3-1 (or the pseudogene TRBV3-2) to TRBJ2-7; D may be TRBD2 (5 bases). The CDR3 spans 14 residues. V was cut by 0 bases and J by 0 bases, with 6 bases left in between. Germline V gene data show CDR1 as LGHDT and CDR2 as YNNKEL (reference sequence). The CDR3 DNA reads as TGTGCCAGCAGCCAAGATGAGGGCTCCTACGAGCAGTACTTC. It yields the protein CASSQDEGSYEQYF.

V is TRBV5-1 and J is TRBJ2-7, with D unresolved. CDR3 size: 11 residues. V lost 3 bases and J 6 bases, leaving 7 bases between the germline ends. CDR1 and CDR2 from the germline V gene are SGHRS and YFSETQ. For the CDR3, the DNA is TGCGCCAGCAGCTACTACGGCGAGCAGTACTTC. The encoded protein is CASSYYGEQYF.

V usage is TRBV9 and J usage is TRBJ2-3, with a weak D call TRBD1 (6 bases). The CDR3 spans 15 residues. V was pared by 3 bases and J by 1 base, with 12 bases between. The germline gives CDR1 SGDLS, CDR2 YYNGEE. The CDR3 region is CASSARGQRTDTQYF. The CDR3 DNA follows: TGTGCCAGCAGCGCCCGGGGACAACGCACAGATACGCAGTATTTT. Looking up the rest from reference TRBV9 and TRBJ2-3 gives the full variable domain: DSGVTQTPKHLITATGQRVTLRCSPRSGDLSVYWYQQSLDQGLQFLIQYYNGEERAKGNILERFSAQQFPDLHSELNLSSLELGDSALYFCASSARGQRTDTQYFGPGTRLTVL.

J is TRBJ1-1 and V is TRBV19, with no clear D. Between the trimmed V and J ends, which lost 6 bases and 3 bases, there was a span of 14 bases. Germline V gene data show CDR1 as LNHDA and CDR2 as SQIVND (reference sequence). The CDR3 length is 14 residues. CDR3 sequence (DNA): TGTGCCAGTAGGCCGGGTCGCCCGGACACTGAAGCTTTCTTT. Translation: CASRPGRPDTEAFF.

The V and J genes are TRBV7-8 and TRBJ2-5, with 9 positions matching TRBD2. Germline V gives CDR1 SGHVS, CDR2 FQNEAQ. CDR3 length: 16 amino acids. Unmatched junction bases numbered 11, after V lost 5 bases and J lost 4 bases. CDR3 amino acids: CASSKEAGGILETQYF. The CDR3 DNA reads TGTGCCAGCAGCAAGGAAGCGGGGGGAATCCTAGAGACCCAGTACTTC.

With regard to this clone: Germline is not matched at one junction end, which may reflect a read error. The genes are TRBV5-5 and TRBJ2-2, with 9 bases lining up with TRBD1. CDR1 is SGHKS and CDR2 is YYEKEE in the germline V gene (reference sequence). The CDR3 runs 16 residues. The CDR3 reads CASRLDRGRSTGELFF. CDR3 DNA sequence: TGTGCCAGCAGATTGGACAGGGGTCGATCCACCGGGGAGCTGTTTTTT. Complete variable domain (other parts from reference TRBV5-5 and TRBJ2-2): DAGVTQSPTHLIKTRGQQVTLRCSPISGHKSVSWYQQVLGQGPQFIFQYYEKEERGRGNFPDRFSARQFPNYSSELNVNALLLGDSALYLCASRLDRGRSTGELFFGEGSRLTVL.

The genes are TRBV18 and TRBJ2-3; the match to TRBD1 covers 12 bases. The J segment lost 1 base and the V segment lost 2 bases, leaving 4 bases of the junction unmatched. The CDR3 sequence is 17 residues long. CDR1 is KGHSH, CDR2 LQKENI, per germline. The CDR3 sequence is CASSPGTGGLRTDTQYF. The CDR3 bases are TGTGCCAGCTCACCAGGGACAGGGGGCTTGCGCACAGATACGCAGTATTTT.

CDR3 loop: CASSLEASGPYEQYF. The DNA for the CDR3 is TGTGCCAGCAGCTTGGAGGCTAGCGGACCCTACGAGCAGTACTTC. The chain recombines TRBV5-6 with TRBJ2-7, with 7 bases identical to TRBD2. From germline, CDR1 is SGHDT and CDR2 YYEEEE. The CDR3 loop spans 15 amino acids. Trimming at V came to 0 bases and at J to 2 bases, leaving 5 bases not matched to a gene.

The genes are TRBV19 and TRBJ1-5; perhaps TRBD1 as D (5 bases). CDR1 is LNHDA and CDR2 is SQIVND in the germline V gene (reference sequence). The length of the CDR3 is 16 residues. The CDR3 bases are TGTTCTGAATGGGCAGGGTGTATCGGAAGCAATCAGCCCCAGCATTTT. Protein product: CSEWAGCIGSNQPQHF.

This rearrangement joins TRBV5-1 to TRBJ1-3, with TRBD1 as a possible D gene (5 bases). The CDR3 consists of 14 residues. Trimming took 5 bases from V and 3 from J, leaving 12 bases between them. Germline assignment: CDR1 SGHRS and CDR2 YFSETQ. Here the CDR3 reads CASRPQGLGNTIYF. The CDR3 DNA sequence: TGCGCCAGCAGGCCCCAGGGCCTTGGAAACACCATATATTTT.

J is TRBJ2-7 and V is TRBV27; D gene ambiguous. V lost 0 bases and J lost 1, with 10 bases in between. The CDR3 runs to 15 residues. Looked up from germline, CDR1 is MNHEY and CDR2 is SMNVEV (reference sequence). The chain's CDR3 is CASSLSAARSYEQYF. The CDR3 region has the DNA TGTGCCAGCAGTTTATCCGCAGCGCGGTCCTACGAGCAGTACTTC.

The chain has TRBV7-3 and TRBJ2-3; TRBD2 matches 8 bases. The germline gives CDR1 SGHTA, CDR2 FQGTGA. The V gene end was trimmed by 4 bases and the J gene end by 5 bases; junction bases not matched to a gene: 14. The CDR3 loop spans 17 amino acids. CDR3 residues: CASSSGASGGPGDTQYF. CDR3 nucleotides: TGTGCCAGCAGCTCCGGTGCCTCGGGGGGGCCCGGAGATACGCAGTATTTT.

The rearrangement joins TRBV2 to TRBJ2-6, with 8 bases lining up with TRBD1. Germline V lookup: CDR1 SNHLY, CDR2 FYNNEI. This CDR3 has 15 amino acids. The junction had 5 bases not matched to a gene; V was cut back by 6 bases and J by 4 bases. This chain's CDR3 is CASRKQGEGANVLTF. The DNA for the CDR3 is TGTGCCAGCAGGAAACAGGGGGAAGGGGCCAACGTCCTGACTTTC.

The rearrangement joins TRBV10-3 to TRBJ1-6, with a tentative D call TRBD1 (6 bases). This CDR3 has 15 amino acids. Germline values: CDR1 ENHRY, CDR2 SYGVKD. The V end lost 3 bases, the J end lost 13 bases, and 19 bases lay between the germline ends. CDR3 in DNA: TGTGCCATCAGTGACCAGGGGATCCCCGGCAGGCCCCTCCACTTT. The encoded protein is CAISDQGIPGRPLHF.

This clone appeared a few times. The sample contains more than one DNA sequence encoding this CDR3. The chain couples TRBV5-1 to TRBJ2-7; 9 bases align to TRBD1. Germline loops: CDR1 SGHRS, CDR2 YFSETQ. The CDR3 contains 13 residues. V shed 2 bases and J 5 bases; nucleotides not matched to a gene: 2. CDR3 loop: CASSLRTGDEQYF. The CDR3 DNA reads TGCGCCAGCAGCTTACGGACAGGGGACGAGCAGTACTTC.

About this clone itself: The same CDR3 can be traced to other DNA sequences in this sample. The chain combines TRBV28 with TRBJ2-7; the match to TRBD1 covers 8 bases. Trimming cost V 5 bases and J 1 base; bases outside gene matches: 10. There are 16 residues in the CDR3. The V gene's germline CDR1 is MDHEN and CDR2 SYDVKM. The CDR3 sequence is CASSTTRQGPSYEQYF. CDR3 nucleotide sequence: TGTGCCAGCAGTACCACTAGACAGGGGCCGTCCTACGAGCAGTACTTC.

This clone was detected only a few times. The genes are TRBV7-6 and TRBJ2-7, with 15 bases identical to TRBD2. This CDR3 comprises 19 residues. J gave up 2 bases and V 1 base, and 9 bases lay outside the gene matches. Germline V gives CDR1 SGHVS, CDR2 FNYEAQ. The CDR3 loop is CASSLGAGGTSGRPYEQYF. In DNA form, the CDR3 reads TGTGCCAGCAGCTTAGGCGCCGGAGGGACTAGCGGGAGGCCCTACGAGCAGTACTTC.

The genes are TRBV5-8 and TRBJ1-6; a possible D gene is TRBD1 (5 bases). The germline CDR1 and CDR2 sequences are SGHTS and YDEGEE. The CDR3 has 14 amino acids. Between the trimmed V and J ends, which lost 5 bases and 8 bases, there was a span of 14 bases. CDR3 sequence (DNA): TGTGCCAGCAGTCTGGGGGGGGTTCATTCACCCCTCCACTTT. Translating gives CASSLGGVHSPLHF.

The J gene is TRBJ2-1, the V gene TRBV6-1, with 12 nucleotides matching TRBD2. J gave up 8 bases and V 1 base, and 15 bases lay outside the gene matches. The germline V gene has CDR1 MNHNS and CDR2 SASEGT. This CDR3 is 19 amino acids long. The CDR3 region has the DNA TGTGCCAGCAGTGAAGTGGGGTGGGCTAGCGGGAGGGCCCGGGATGAGCAGTTCTTC. Translated: CASSEVGWASGRARDEQFF.

The chain links TRBV2 to TRBJ2-5, with D unclear. Germline V CDR1 and CDR2: SNHLY, FYNNEI. This CDR3 region has 14 residues. Trimming took off 6 bases at V and 2 bases at J, with 13 bases between the two ends. CDR3 protein: CASSGYARQETQYF. In DNA form, the CDR3 reads TGTGCCAGCAGCGGGTATGCCCGACAAGAGACCCAGTACTTC.

This clone was observed once. The chain employs TRBV14 and TRBJ2-7, with 9 positions matching TRBD1. This CDR3 has 14 amino acids. Germline CDR1 SGHDN, CDR2 FVKESK. Trimming cost V 4 bases and J 3 bases; bases outside gene matches: 4. DNA for the CDR3: TGTGCCAGCAGCCCCGGGACAGGGCTCTACGAGCAGTACTTC. Its translation is CASSPGTGLYEQYF.